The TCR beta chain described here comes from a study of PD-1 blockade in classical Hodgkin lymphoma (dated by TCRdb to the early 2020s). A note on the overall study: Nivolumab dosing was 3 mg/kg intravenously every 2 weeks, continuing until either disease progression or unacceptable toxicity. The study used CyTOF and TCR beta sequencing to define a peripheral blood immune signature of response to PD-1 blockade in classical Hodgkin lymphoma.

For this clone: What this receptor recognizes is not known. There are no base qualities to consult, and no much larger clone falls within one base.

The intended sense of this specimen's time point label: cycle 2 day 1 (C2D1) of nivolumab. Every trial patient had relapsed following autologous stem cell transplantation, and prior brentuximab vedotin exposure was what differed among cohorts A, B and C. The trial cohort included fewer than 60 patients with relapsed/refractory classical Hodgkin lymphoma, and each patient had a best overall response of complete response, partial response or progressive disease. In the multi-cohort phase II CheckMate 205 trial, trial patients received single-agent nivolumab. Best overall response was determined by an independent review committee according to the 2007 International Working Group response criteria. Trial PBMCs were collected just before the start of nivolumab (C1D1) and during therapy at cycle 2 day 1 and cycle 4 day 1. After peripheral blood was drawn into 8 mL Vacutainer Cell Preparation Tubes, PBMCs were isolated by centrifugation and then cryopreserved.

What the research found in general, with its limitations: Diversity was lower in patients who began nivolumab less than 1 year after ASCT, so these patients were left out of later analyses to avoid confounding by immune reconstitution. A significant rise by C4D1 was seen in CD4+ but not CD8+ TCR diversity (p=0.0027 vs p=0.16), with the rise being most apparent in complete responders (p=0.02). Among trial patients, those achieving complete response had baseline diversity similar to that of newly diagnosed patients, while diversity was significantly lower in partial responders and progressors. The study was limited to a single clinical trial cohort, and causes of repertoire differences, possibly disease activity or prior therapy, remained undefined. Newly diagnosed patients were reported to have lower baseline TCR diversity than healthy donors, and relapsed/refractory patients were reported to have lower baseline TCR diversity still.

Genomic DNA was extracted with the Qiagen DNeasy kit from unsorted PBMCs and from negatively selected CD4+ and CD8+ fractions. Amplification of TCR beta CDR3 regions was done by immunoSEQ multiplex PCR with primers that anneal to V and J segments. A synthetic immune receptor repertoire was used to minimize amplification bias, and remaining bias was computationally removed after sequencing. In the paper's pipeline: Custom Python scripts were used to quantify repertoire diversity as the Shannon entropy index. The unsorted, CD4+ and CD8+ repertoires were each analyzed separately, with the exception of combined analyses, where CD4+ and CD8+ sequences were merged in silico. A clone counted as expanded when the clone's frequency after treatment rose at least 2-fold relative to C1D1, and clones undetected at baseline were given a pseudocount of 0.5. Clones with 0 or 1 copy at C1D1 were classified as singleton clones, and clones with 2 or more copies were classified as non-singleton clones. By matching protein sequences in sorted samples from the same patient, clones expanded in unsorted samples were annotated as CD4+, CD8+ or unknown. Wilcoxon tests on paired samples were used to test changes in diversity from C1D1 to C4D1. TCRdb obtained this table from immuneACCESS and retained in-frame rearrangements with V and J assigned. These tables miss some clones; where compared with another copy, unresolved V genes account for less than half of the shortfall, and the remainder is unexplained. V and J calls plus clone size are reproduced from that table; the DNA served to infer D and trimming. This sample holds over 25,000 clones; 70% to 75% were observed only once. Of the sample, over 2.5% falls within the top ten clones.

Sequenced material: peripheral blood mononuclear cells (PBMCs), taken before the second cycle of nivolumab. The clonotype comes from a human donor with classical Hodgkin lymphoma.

The CDR3 protein is CASSSDREGENSPLHF. The DNA sequence is TGTGCCAGCAGCTCCGACAGGGAAGGAGAAAATTCACCCCTCCACTTT. The V and J segments used are TRBV5-4 and TRBJ1-6; 7 bases in the middle match TRBD1. Trimming accounts for 3 bases at V and 7 bases at J, while the number of junction bases matched to no gene is 10. There are 16 amino acids in the CDR3, from cysteine to phenylalanine inclusive. The only DNA kept is the CDR3, 48 bases in frame from the first base. The germline V gene (reference sequence) specifies SGHNT as CDR1 and YYREEE as CDR2. With all but the CDR3 taken from the reference TRBV5-4 and TRBJ1-6 genes, the full variable domain is: ETGVTQSPTHLIKTRGQQVTLRCSSQSGHNTVSWYQQALGQGPQFIFQYYREEENGRGNFPPRFSGLQFPNYSSELNVNALELDDSALYLCASSSDREGENSPLHFGNGTRLTVT.